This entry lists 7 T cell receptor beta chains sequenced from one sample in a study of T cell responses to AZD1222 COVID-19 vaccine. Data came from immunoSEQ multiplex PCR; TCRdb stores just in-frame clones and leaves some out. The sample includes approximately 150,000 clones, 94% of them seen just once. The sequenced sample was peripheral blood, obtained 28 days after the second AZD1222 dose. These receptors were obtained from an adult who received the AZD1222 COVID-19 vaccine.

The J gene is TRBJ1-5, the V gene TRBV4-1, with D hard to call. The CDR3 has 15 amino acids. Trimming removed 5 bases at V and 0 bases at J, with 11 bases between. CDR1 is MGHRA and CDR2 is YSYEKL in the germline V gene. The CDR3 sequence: CASSGDGDSNQPQHF. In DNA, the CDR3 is TGCGCCAGCAGCGGGGATGGGGATAGCAATCAGCCCCAGCATTTT.

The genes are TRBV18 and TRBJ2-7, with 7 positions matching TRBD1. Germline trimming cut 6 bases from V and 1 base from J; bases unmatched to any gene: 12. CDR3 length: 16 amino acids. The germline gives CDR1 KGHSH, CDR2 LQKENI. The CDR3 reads CASSPTTGDKSYEQYF. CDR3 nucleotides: TGTGCCAGCTCCCCAACAACAGGGGACAAGTCCTACGAGCAGTACTTC.

CDR3 in DNA: TGTGCCAGCAGCTTGGAAGCGGGAGACACAGATACGCAGTATTTT. Translation gives CASSLEAGDTDTQYF. The chain carries TRBV5-4 and TRBJ2-3; 8 bases map to TRBD2. Germline assignment: CDR1 SGHNT and CDR2 YYREEE (reference sequence). The CDR3 consists of 15 residues. The V segment lost 0 bases and the J segment 2 bases; nucleotides outside the gene matches: 2.

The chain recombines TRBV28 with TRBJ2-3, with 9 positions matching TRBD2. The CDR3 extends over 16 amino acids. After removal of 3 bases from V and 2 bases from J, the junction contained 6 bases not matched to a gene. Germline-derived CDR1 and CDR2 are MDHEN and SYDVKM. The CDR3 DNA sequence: TGTGCCAGCAGTTTGGGGATAGCGGGAGACACAGATACGCAGTATTTT. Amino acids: CASSLGIAGDTDTQYF.

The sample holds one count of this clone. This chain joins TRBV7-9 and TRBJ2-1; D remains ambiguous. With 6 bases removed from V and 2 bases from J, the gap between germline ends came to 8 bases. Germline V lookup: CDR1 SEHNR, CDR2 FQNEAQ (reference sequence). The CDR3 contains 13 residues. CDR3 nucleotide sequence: TGTGCCAGCAGTTGGCAGGCCTACAATGAGCAGTTCTTC. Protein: CASSWQAYNEQFF.

Here the CDR3 reads CASGKGGVSREPQHF. Here the CDR3 DNA reads TGTGCCAGCGGGAAAGGGGGCGTCTCTAGGGAGCCCCAGCATTTT. The chain links TRBV6-5 to TRBJ1-5, with 7 bases lining up with TRBD1. Germline CDR1 MNHEY, CDR2 SVGAGI. V dropped 8 bases and J dropped 8; count of bases not matched to a gene: 15. The CDR3 is made up of 15 amino acids.

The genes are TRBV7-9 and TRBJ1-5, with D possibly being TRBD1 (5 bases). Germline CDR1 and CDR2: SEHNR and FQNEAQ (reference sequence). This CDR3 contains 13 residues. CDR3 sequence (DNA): TGTGCTACAGGAGAGGGCTTCAATCAGCCCCAGCATTTT. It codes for CATGEGFNQPQHF.